This T cell receptor beta chain was obtained from a study of beta chain features in type 1 diabetes. Study conclusions and caveats: VDJ junctions in type 1 diabetes patients carried more deletions and fewer insertions. All four CD4+ subsets from Type 1 diabetes patients carried moderately but significantly shorter TCRB CDR3s.

This clone was seen only a few times. Its matching antigen is unknown. Germline V gene sequence: CDR1 LNHDA, CDR2 SQIVND (reference sequence). With 5 bases removed from V and 5 bases from J, the gap between germline ends came to 23 bases. The CDR3 extends over 17 amino acids. What was sequenced were expressed TCRB transcripts, since all of the isolated RNA had been reverse transcribed. The assay was immunoSEQ multiplex PCR, and TCRdb's table has in-frame clones only and misses some. The sample lists approximately 160,000 clones, over 7.5% occurring once. Averaging around 110 mL, one heparinised blood draw was given by each donor. CD4+ cells of the naive, central memory, regulatory and stem cell-like memory types were sorted via CD45RO/CCR7/CD25/CD127/CD95/CD27.

This TCR came from a man between 18 and 35 years old in good health. The chain couples TRBV19 to TRBJ2-3, with D possibly TRBD1 on 6 matching bases. Sequencing used central memory CD4+ T cells from blood. The CDR3 DNA is TGTGCCAGTAGTCCACCCATCGGTGGGGGCCGGGAAGATACGCAGTATTTT. Translated: CASSPPIGGGREDTQYF.